This TCR beta chain was documented in a study of T-cell reconstitution after alpha-beta-depleted transplantation in children. This clonotype was seen more than once but under ten times. The V end was cut by 0 bases, the J end by 0 bases, with 9 bases between. The CDR3 totals 15 residues. Germline V gene data show CDR1 as LGHDT and CDR2 as YNNKEL (reference sequence). Preparing the TCRbeta library involved the use of unique molecular identifiers. TCRdb independently ran MiXCR on the PCR reads; one entry per CDR3 protein. This sample has approximately 400,000 distinct CDR3 sequences, with about 11% found just once.

The sample in question was PBMCs from the stem cell graft donor, obtained from the stem cell graft. This TCR was recovered from a human donor who donated a stem cell graft to a child with acute myeloid leukemia. The chain combines TRBV3-1 with TRBJ2-7, with unresolved D. CDR3 coding DNA: TGTGCCAGCAGCCAAGATGGTTGGGCCTCCTACGAGCAGTACTTC. Encoded protein: CASSQDGWASYEQYF.